These T cell receptor beta chains were read from a single sample in a study of blood T cell repertoires in COVID-19. Sequencing was performed with immunoSEQ multiplex PCR; in TCRdb, only in-frame clones are kept and a portion is missing. The sample lists more than 150,000 clones, roughly nine tenths occurring once. The specimen sequenced was peripheral blood. These receptors all stem from a woman aged 70-85 years with acute or convalescent COVID-19. Both conserved end residues are trimmed from each CDR3. Each record gives: V gene, CDR3 protein.

TRBV30 AWSVQQNTEAF
TRBV6-1 ASSEVRGVDTQY
TRBV6-5 ASHGTGGGYT
TRBV6-5 ASSLYSGNTIY
TRBV5-5 ASSFGGDAEKLF
TRBV6-5 ASSRQGSYNEQF
TRBV7-2 ASREDRGQYNEQF
TRBV7-8 ASSRQGAAYRDTEAF
TRBV19 ASSMAGTSYGYT
TRBV20-1 SAEIQVEAF
TRBV19 ASSISAGRSSGNTIY
TRBV7-2 ASSLATASSYEQY
TRBV7-2 ASSLELAGGPGETQY
TRBV9 ASSERGTGYGNTIY
TRBV18 ASSLYIGRPTEAF